This TCR beta chain was sequenced during a study of metastatic and nonmetastatic thyroid tumors. Study summary: The authors compared repertoires across blood and tumor or nodule tissue from malignant and benign thyroid patients.

In the source study's methods: CDR3 differences across clinicopathological groups were used to build a distant-metastasis classifier for papillary thyroid cancer. With MiXCR, TCRdb called clones anew from the PCR reads. The V and J calls reflect TCRdb's pipeline rather than the authors' work. The table shows 20,000 to 25,000 clones, with 30% to 40% occurring only once. Comments on this clone: Its specificity is unknown.

Study-wide results and limits: Benign nodules reportedly had significantly lower TCR beta diversity than malignant thyroid tumors in blood and tumor.

CDR3 size: 13 residues. Germline V gene lookup returns CDR1 MDHEN and CDR2 SYDVKM. Trimming stripped 4 bases from V and 5 bases from J, with 12 bases between. Every patient was untreated before thyroid surgery. The clonotype originates from a male donor with papillary thyroid cancer or a benign thyroid nodule (not recorded which). Some clones in this sample may be carry-over from other donors' samples. The V gene is TRBV28, the J gene TRBJ2-7; D possibly corresponds to TRBD1 (5 bases). The sequenced sample consisted of blood. DNA for the CDR3: TGTGCCAGCAGTTCGAGACAGAAGAACGAGCAGTACTTC. Translating it yields CASSSRQKNEQYF. The complete variable domain, with remaining parts taken from reference TRBV28 and TRBJ2-7, reads DVKVTQSSRYLVKRTGEKVFLECVQDMDHENMFWYRQDPGLGLRLIYFSYDVKMKEKGDIPEGYSVSREKKERFSLILESASTNQTSMYLCASSSRQKNEQYFGPGTRLTVT.